Each of the 13 T cell receptor beta chains below was sequenced from the same sample in a study of identical twins. Using its own MiXCR run on the 5' RACE reads, TCRdb lists one record per CDR3 protein. The sample consists of over 550,000 distinct CDR3 sequences, under 8.5% of them appearing once. Another study also made use of these data, one on yellow fever vaccine responses in identical twins.

The sample was PBMCs. The receptors here all came from a woman younger than 35 in good health.

This clonotype was observed a few times. The chain employs TRBV7-9 and TRBJ1-1, with D maybe TRBD1 (6 bases). The germline V gene has CDR1 SEHNR and CDR2 FQNEAQ (reference sequence). This CDR3 is 17 amino acids long. Trimming left V 5 bases short and J 3 bases short, with 22 bases between. The DNA of the CDR3 is TGTGCCAGCAGCCGCAAAGAACAAACAGGGAGCGACACTGAAGCTTTCTTT. Its protein is CASSRKEQTGSDTEAFF.

This clonotype turned up a few times. This chain joins TRBV7-9 and TRBJ1-3; 7 nucleotides align to TRBD1. This CDR3 contains 15 residues. With 2 bases clipped from V and 4 bases from J, the junction kept 5 bases outside the gene matches. Looked up from germline, CDR1 is SEHNR and CDR2 is FQNEAQ (reference sequence). The CDR3 reads CASSLWLDRGNTIYF. The CDR3 nucleotides read TGTGCCAGCAGCTTATGGCTGGACAGGGGAAACACCATATATTTT. Full variable domain (outside the CDR3, taken from reference TRBV7-9 and TRBJ1-3): DTGVSQNPRHKITKRGQNVTFRCDPISEHNRLYWYRQTLGQGPEFLTYFQNEAQLEKSRLLSDRFSAERPKGSFSTLEIQRTEQGDSAMYLCASSLWLDRGNTIYFGEGSWLTVV.

The sample holds a few counts of this clonotype. The rearrangement joins TRBV5-1 to TRBJ2-1; D is ambiguous. Germline V gene data show CDR1 as SGHRS and CDR2 as YFSETQ. The V end was cut by 4 bases, the J end by 8 bases, with 10 bases between. This CDR3 region has 12 residues. CDR3 loop: CASSPTQDEQFF. CDR3 nucleotides: TGCGCCAGCAGCCCAACCCAGGATGAGCAGTTCTTC.

This clonotype has more than one count but fewer than ten. V and J are TRBV20-1 and TRBJ1-6; 9 nucleotides agree with TRBD1. The CDR3 contains 18 residues. Per the germline V gene, CDR1 is DFQATT and CDR2 is SNEGSKA (reference sequence). With 6 bases clipped from V and 4 bases from J, the junction kept 16 bases outside the gene matches. Here the CDR3 reads CSAQTGQGLKLYNSPLHF. CDR3 sequence (DNA): TGCAGTGCACAAACGGGACAGGGACTGAAACTGTATAATTCACCCCTCCACTTT.

This clonotype was counted many times. The V and J genes are TRBV25-1 and TRBJ1-5; tentatively, D is TRBD1 (6 bases). Deletions cut 5 bases from V and 13 bases from J, with 12 bases between. Germline assignment: CDR1 MGHDK and CDR2 SYGVNS. There are 11 residues in the CDR3. CDR3 region: CASSRSGVQHF. The CDR3 nucleotides read TGTGCCAGCAGTAGATCAGGGGTTCAGCATTTT.

This clonotype has a count of ten or more. This rearrangement joins TRBV12-3 or TRBV12-4 to TRBJ1-1; D remains ambiguous. The CDR3 runs 15 residues. Trimming shortened V by 4 bases and J by 2 bases, and 14 bases separated the two germline ends. This CDR3 is CASSSRAGINTEAFF. As DNA, the CDR3 is TGTGCCAGCAGTTCCCGCGCGGGAATTAACACTGAAGCTTTCTTT.

The sample holds many counts of this clonotype. The chain employs TRBV6-2 or TRBV6-3 and TRBJ2-3, with 12 bases that match TRBD2. Germline CDR1 MNHEY, CDR2 SVGEGT. V lost 0 bases to trimming and J lost 4 bases; unmatched junction nucleotides: 14. This CDR3 is built from 20 residues. The CDR3: CASSYSPTSGGQARADTQYF. The CDR3 DNA reads TGTGCCAGCAGTTACTCCCCGACTAGCGGGGGCCAAGCCAGGGCAGATACGCAGTATTTT.

This clonotype appeared many times. The rearrangement joins TRBV7-9 to TRBJ1-1; tentative D call: TRBD1 (5 bases). The CDR3 runs 15 residues. The germline V gene has CDR1 SEHNR and CDR2 FQNEAQ (reference sequence). With 8 bases removed from V and 0 bases from J, the gap between germline ends came to 16 bases. The CDR3 reads CASLDHGGMNTEAFF. The CDR3 DNA reads TGTGCCAGCCTGGATCATGGGGGTATGAACACTGAAGCTTTCTTT.

The V gene is TRBV12-3 or TRBV12-4, the J gene TRBJ1-6; D is unresolved. The CDR3 is made up of 12 amino acids. With 4 bases removed from V and 10 bases from J, the gap between germline ends came to 8 bases. The DNA for the CDR3 is TGTGCCAGCAGTTCGGAACCGTCACCCCTCCACTTT. Its protein product is CASSSEPSPLHF.

This clonotype was seen a handful of times. The chain recombines TRBV28 with TRBJ2-1; D is unclear. Looked up from germline, CDR1 is MDHEN and CDR2 is SYDVKM. V was cut by 4 bases and J by 8 bases, with 18 bases left in between. The CDR3 length is 15 residues. The CDR3 nucleotides read TGTGCCAGCAGTTCGGCCGGAGCTACGAACGATGAGCAGTTCTTC. Its protein product is CASSSAGATNDEQFF. The entire variable domain, with the rest obtained from reference TRBV28 and TRBJ2-1, is as follows: DVKVTQSSRYLVKRTGEKVFLECVQDMDHENMFWYRQDPGLGLRLIYFSYDVKMKEKGDIPEGYSVSREKKERFSLILESASTNQTSMYLCASSSAGATNDEQFFGPGTRLTVL.

This clonotype was observed at least ten times. J is TRBJ1-1 and V is TRBV10-2; 7 bases are a match to TRBD1. The CDR3 extends over 14 amino acids. Germline trimming cut 4 bases from V and 5 bases from J; bases unmatched to any gene: 7. Germline assignment: CDR1 WSHSY and CDR2 SAAADI. This CDR3 reads CASSADRVGTEAFF. As DNA, the CDR3 is TGCGCCAGCAGTGCCGACAGGGTCGGGACTGAAGCTTTCTTT.

This clonotype was seen many times. V is TRBV27 and J is TRBJ2-7; no clear D gene. The ends were cut back, 6 bases at V and 5 bases at J, with 11 bases in the middle. CDR1 is MNHEY, CDR2 SMNVEV, per germline (reference sequence). CDR3 length equals 12 residues. The chain's CDR3 is CASRTFRNEQYV. CDR3 nucleotides: TGTGCCAGCAGGACATTTCGGAACGAGCAGTACGTC.

This clonotype appeared many times. V gene TRBV20-1 combines with J gene TRBJ2-1, with 9 bases fitting TRBD2. The CDR3 is 16 amino acids. Germline V gene lookup returns CDR1 DFQATT and CDR2 SNEGSKA (reference sequence). V dropped 1 base and J dropped 0; count of bases not matched to a gene: 4. CDR3 protein: CSARVAAGGSYNEQFF. The DNA of the CDR3 is TGCAGTGCTAGAGTGGCAGCGGGAGGCTCCTACAATGAGCAGTTCTTC.